One and the same sample provided the 15 T cell receptor beta chains below, sequenced in a study of cytomegalovirus exposure and HLA in healthy donors. Use of 60 Vbeta and 13 Jbeta primers characterized the PCR. Here immunoSEQ multiplex PCR was the method, and the copy in TCRdb shows in-frame clones only, minus some. Of approximately 130,000 clones listed, 55% to 75% are singletons. Sequences were obtained from PBMCs. Receptor source: a human donor in good health.

The V gene is TRBV19, the J gene TRBJ2-4; possible D gene TRBD1, 5 bases. The CDR3 sequence is 15 residues long. In germline, CDR1 is LNHDA, CDR2 SQIVND (reference sequence). V gave up 5 bases and J gave up 6 bases, with 17 bases separating them. CDR3 residues: CASSSSGKRTNIQYF. The CDR3 region has the DNA TGTGCCAGTAGTTCTTCAGGGAAAAGGACAAACATTCAGTACTTC.

The chain joins TRBV4-3 to TRBJ2-1; no firm D call. Trimming cost V 1 base and J 1 base, with 5 bases left between them. The CDR3 spans 14 residues. Germline V CDR1 and CDR2: LGHNA, YSLEER. CDR3: CASSQGTSYNEQFF. The CDR3 bases are TGCGCCAGCAGCCAAGGTACTTCCTACAATGAGCAGTTCTTC.

The chain carries TRBV7-3 and TRBJ2-2, with 9 bases fitting TRBD1. V was clipped by 4 bases and J by 4 bases; unmatched bases: 1. Germline values: CDR1 SGHTA, CDR2 FQGTGA. The CDR3 is made up of 14 amino acids. This CDR3 is CASSSGQGTGELFF. The CDR3 DNA reads TGTGCCAGCAGCTCGGGACAGGGCACCGGGGAGCTGTTTTTT.

The rearrangement joins TRBV7-2 to TRBJ1-2, with TRBD1 matching 8 bases. Trimming cost V 5 bases and J 2 bases; bases outside gene matches: 7. Germline V gene data show CDR1 as SGHTA and CDR2 as FQGNSA. The CDR3 covers 15 residues. The CDR3 loop reads CASSPWTGLNYGYTF. The CDR3 DNA is TGTGCCAGCAGCCCATGGACAGGGCTGAACTATGGCTACACCTTC.

The chain is built from TRBV2 and TRBJ1-2; 7 bases align to TRBD1. CDR1 and CDR2 from the germline V gene are SNHLY and FYNNEI. This CDR3 contains 16 residues. The V and J ends lost 6 bases and 1 base, in that order; junction bases with no gene match: 11. The chain's CDR3 is CASRDGTAEFNYGYTF. As DNA, the CDR3 is TGTGCCAGCAGAGACGGGACAGCAGAGTTTAACTATGGCTACACCTTC.

The genes are TRBV7-9 and TRBJ2-7; D is uncertain. The germline gives CDR1 SEHNR, CDR2 FQNEAQ (reference sequence). The ends were cut back, 1 base at V and 5 bases at J, with 12 bases in the middle. The CDR3 covers 14 residues. The CDR3 spells CASSLGHLGDEQYF. The CDR3 region has the DNA TGTGCCAGCAGCTTAGGACATCTGGGCGACGAGCAGTACTTC.

CDR3 loop: CASSPGTETYEQYF. The CDR3 nucleotides are TGTGCCAGCAGCCCCGGGACAGAAACCTACGAGCAGTACTTC. The J gene is TRBJ2-7, the V gene TRBV11-2, with 7 bases identical to TRBD1. V dropped 5 bases and J dropped 2; count of bases not matched to a gene: 6. The CDR3 covers 14 residues. Germline CDR1 and CDR2: SGHAT and FQNNGV.

V and J are TRBV13 and TRBJ2-5; D ambiguous. The germline V gene encodes CDR1 PRHDT and CDR2 FYEKMQ (reference sequence). V was shortened by 5 bases and J by 5 bases, with 6 bases between the two germline ends. The CDR3 length is 11 residues. CDR3 coding DNA: TGTGCCAGCAGCCTCTCCGAGACCCAGTACTTC. It translates to CASSLSETQYF.

This clone was found a few times. A read error may produce the germline difference seen at one junction end. The J gene is TRBJ1-1, the V gene TRBV29-1, with unresolved D. Germline V CDR1 and CDR2: SQVTM, ANQGSEA. The CDR3 covers 8 residues. CDR3 nucleotides: TGCAGCGTTGGCGGTAAAACTTTT. It specifies CSVGGKTF.

This clone occurred a few times. The junction shows a germline mismatch at one end, possibly a read error. The chain recombines TRBV7-9 with TRBJ1-1; 9 bases line up with TRBD1. This CDR3 is 11 amino acids long. Looked up from germline, CDR1 is SEHNR and CDR2 is FQNEAQ (reference sequence). The chain's CDR3 is CSSRGTGEAFF. The CDR3 DNA reads as TGTTCCAGCAGAGGGACAGGGGAAGCTTTCTTT. Using reference TRBV7-9 and TRBJ1-1 for the parts outside the CDR3, the full variable domain is DTGVSQNPRHKITKRGQNVTFRCDPISEHNRLYWYRQTLGQGPEFLTYFQNEAQLEKSRLLSDRFSAERPKGSFSTLEIQRTEQGDSAMYLCSSRGTGEAFFGQGTRLTVV.

CDR3 DNA sequence: TGTGCCAGCAGCTTAGGGACTAGCGGCAACAATGAGCAGTTCTTC. Translating it yields CASSLGTSGNNEQFF. The chain is built from TRBV11-3 and TRBJ2-1; TRBD2 matches at 10 bases. The V gene's germline CDR1 is SGHNT and CDR2 YENEEA. This CDR3 region has 15 residues. The V segment lost 1 base and the J segment 5 bases; nucleotides outside the gene matches: 2.

This sequence joins TRBV5-8 and TRBJ2-1; TRBD2 aligns across 9 bases. CDR3 length: 15 amino acids. Unmatched junction bases numbered 4, after V lost 0 bases and J lost 6 bases. The germline V gene has CDR1 SGHTS and CDR2 YDEGEE. CDR3 protein: CASSLELAGFNEQFF. Written as DNA, the CDR3 is TGTGCCAGCAGCTTGGAACTAGCGGGCTTCAATGAGCAGTTCTTC.

This CDR3 reads CSARPRVTQYF. For the CDR3, the DNA is TGCAGTGCTAGGCCCCGGGTAACCCAGTACTTC. The chain couples TRBV20-1 to TRBJ2-5; D remains unclear. CDR1 is DFQATT, CDR2 SNEGSKA, per germline (reference sequence). V was pared by 3 bases and J by 8 bases, with 10 bases between. The CDR3 is 11 amino acids.

The rearrangement links TRBV2 to TRBJ1-2; TRBD1 aligns across 9 bases. V was pared by 5 bases and J by 2 bases, with 9 bases of the junction left unmatched. The CDR3 is 16 residues long. The V gene's germline CDR1 is SNHLY and CDR2 FYNNEI. CDR3 DNA: TGTGCCAGCAGTCCTGACAGGGGGAGGCCCAACTATGGCTACACCTTC. This sequence encodes CASSPDRGRPNYGYTF. The full variable domain, rest sourced from reference TRBV2 and TRBJ1-2, is EPEVTQTPSHQVTQMGQEVILRCVPISNHLYFYWYRQILGQKVEFLVSFYNNEISEKSEIFDDQFSVERPDGSNFTLKIRSTKLEDSAMYFCASSPDRGRPNYGYTFGSGTRLTVV.

V and J are TRBV27 and TRBJ2-1, with 7 bases lining up with TRBD1. V trimming: 1 base; J trimming: 6 bases; junction bases outside the gene matches: 3. CDR1 and CDR2 (germline): MNHEY, SMNVEV (reference sequence). This CDR3 contains 14 residues. CDR3 sequence (DNA): TGTGCCAGCAGTTTATACCAGGGGGTCAATGAGCAGTTCTTC. Its translation: CASSLYQGVNEQFF.